One and the same sample provided the 28 T cell receptor beta chains below, sequenced in a study of blood T cell repertoires in COVID-19. Produced via immunoSEQ multiplex PCR; TCRdb's table is partial and in-frame only. The sample records 73,000 or so clones, approximately 92% being singletons. Sequenced: peripheral blood. The receptor set was obtained from a human donor with active COVID-19. The donor label of this sample is uncertain.

The V call is TRBV5-6, the J call TRBJ1-1; 7 bases match TRBD1. CDR1 is SGHDT and CDR2 is YYEEEE in the germline V gene. The CDR3 runs 14 residues. The J segment lost 0 bases and the V segment lost 2 bases, leaving 1 base of the junction unmatched. The CDR3 DNA is TGTGCCAGCAGCTTCGGGACAGTGAACACTGAAGCTTTCTTT. It translates to CASSFGTVNTEAFF.

The V and J genes are TRBV5-1 and TRBJ1-1; D gene uncertain. Trimming took 4 bases from V and 1 from J, leaving 11 bases between them. Germline CDR1 and CDR2: SGHRS and YFSETQ. This CDR3 comprises 14 residues. The CDR3, as DNA: TGCGCCAGCAGCATGACTGTGACGAACACTGAAGCTTTCTTT. As protein: CASSMTVTNTEAFF.

The chain uses TRBV28 and TRBJ2-3; D might be TRBD2 (6 bases). This CDR3 contains 14 residues. The V end lost 6 bases, the J end lost 11 bases, and 21 bases lay between the germline ends. Germline lookup yields CDR1 MDHEN and CDR2 SYDVKM. DNA of the CDR3: TGTGCCAGCAGCTGGTTTCAGGGCAAGGAGGGGCAGTATTTT. Protein: CASSWFQGKEGQYF.

The DNA for the CDR3 is TGTGCCAGCTCACCACCGGTGGGACAGGACCAAGAGACCCAGTACTTC. Translating gives CASSPPVGQDQETQYF. The chain has TRBV18 and TRBJ2-5; 8 bases are shared with TRBD1. Trimming cost V 0 bases and J 0 bases; bases outside gene matches: 3. The CDR3 contains 16 residues. Germline V lookup: CDR1 KGHSH, CDR2 LQKENI.

The chain recombines TRBV10-1 with TRBJ2-3; D unresolved. This CDR3 is 13 amino acids long. The germline V gene has CDR1 WNHNN and CDR2 SYGVQD (reference sequence). The ends were cut back, 8 bases at V and 4 bases at J, with 13 bases in the middle. The CDR3 sequence is CASSYTVADTQYF. Written as DNA, the CDR3 is TGCGCCAGCTCATACACCGTCGCAGATACGCAGTATTTT.

CDR3 DNA sequence: TGTGCCAGCAGTTTTCGCCAGGGGGGCTACGAGCAGTACTTC. It yields the protein CASSFRQGGYEQYF. The chain is built from TRBV27 and TRBJ2-7; D is possibly TRBD1 (7 bases). The CDR3 sequence is 14 residues long. V lost 3 bases and J lost 3, with 12 bases in between. The V gene's germline CDR1 is MNHEY and CDR2 SMNVEV (reference sequence).

Here the CDR3 reads CASMNERGLNTEAFF. The CDR3 DNA reads TGTGCCAGTATGAACGAAAGAGGATTGAACACTGAAGCTTTCTTT. The chain uses TRBV19 and TRBJ1-1; D uncertain. Germline V gene lookup returns CDR1 LNHDA and CDR2 SQIVND (reference sequence). This CDR3 contains 15 residues. The V end was cut by 7 bases, the J end by 0 bases, with 15 bases between.

V is TRBV29-1 and J is TRBJ1-5, with TRBD1 matching over 7 bases. The CDR3 extends over 13 amino acids. Losses at the gene ends were 5 bases for V and 2 bases for J; bases not matched to a gene: 3. Germline V gene sequence: CDR1 SQVTM, CDR2 ANQGSEA. The CDR3 DNA follows: TGCAGCGTTCGACAGGGTGGCAATCAGCCCCAGCATTTT. Translation gives CSVRQGGNQPQHF.

This chain uses TRBV6-6 with TRBJ2-2; 11 positions match TRBD1. V lost 11 bases to trimming and J lost 3 bases; unmatched junction nucleotides: 2. Germline assignment: CDR1 MNHNY and CDR2 SVGAGI (reference sequence). The CDR3 sequence is 13 residues long. The CDR3 here is CAGGQGDTGELFF. In DNA, the CDR3 is TGTGCCGGGGGACAGGGGGACACCGGGGAGCTGTTTTTT.

This clone was recorded a few times. The rearrangement uses TRBV4-2 and TRBJ2-7; tentative D call: TRBD2 (5 bases). The germline CDR1 and CDR2 sequences are LGHNA and YNFKEQ. Trimming left V 3 bases short and J 1 base short, with 7 bases between. The CDR3 contains 13 residues. As DNA, the CDR3 is TGTGCCAGCAGCCATGGGAGTTCCTACGAGCAGTACTTC. It encodes CASSHGSSYEQYF.

About this clone: At the DNA level, this CDR3 is encoded by other sequences in the same sample as well. The rearrangement joins TRBV18 to TRBJ1-4; 7 bases are a match to TRBD1. The V gene's germline CDR1 is KGHSH and CDR2 LQKENI. The CDR3 runs 14 residues. J was trimmed by 3 bases and V by 3 bases; bases with no gene match: 1. Written as DNA, the CDR3 is TGTGCCAGCTCACCTACAGGGGCTAATGAAAAACTGTTTTTT. This sequence encodes CASSPTGANEKLFF.

The chain has TRBV11-3 and TRBJ2-1; 8 bases map to TRBD2. CDR1 is SGHNT, CDR2 YENEEA, per germline. J lost 8 bases, V lost 3 bases, and 6 bases had no gene match. The CDR3 loop spans 14 amino acids. In DNA form, the CDR3 reads TGTGCCAGCAGCTTTTCAGCGGGAGTAGATGAGCAGTTCTTC. Protein product: CASSFSAGVDEQFF.

J is TRBJ2-1 and V is TRBV29-1; 8 bases are shared with TRBD1. Germline lookup yields CDR1 SQVTM and CDR2 ANQGSEA. The CDR3 is 15 residues long. The J segment lost 5 bases and the V segment lost 7 bases, leaving 13 bases of the junction unmatched. CDR3 amino acids: CSGTAPQGVDNEQFF. In DNA form, the CDR3 reads TGCAGCGGAACCGCCCCACAGGGGGTTGACAATGAGCAGTTCTTC.

The genes are TRBV5-1 and TRBJ2-2; 9 positions match TRBD1. Unmatched junction bases numbered 7, after V lost 4 bases and J lost 0 bases. The CDR3 sequence is 17 residues long. From germline, CDR1 is SGHRS and CDR2 YFSETQ. The CDR3, as DNA: TGCGCCAGCAGCCCCCCGGGACAGGGCGCGAACACCGGGGAGCTGTTTTTT. This translates into CASSPPGQGANTGELFF.

This rearrangement joins TRBV18 to TRBJ2-5; 7 nucleotides line up with TRBD2. The V segment lost 3 bases and the J segment 2 bases; nucleotides outside the gene matches: 9. This CDR3 has 16 amino acids. Germline lookup yields CDR1 KGHSH and CDR2 LQKENI. This CDR3 is CASSPNAGAAQETQYF. CDR3 DNA sequence: TGTGCCAGCTCACCCAACGCGGGAGCGGCACAAGAGACCCAGTACTTC.

This clone has only one observation. This same CDR3 is encoded by further DNA sequences in the sample. The chain has TRBV11-2 and TRBJ2-7; a weak D match, TRBD2 (5 bases). Germline V CDR1 and CDR2: SGHAT, FQNNGV. Trimming removed 3 bases at V and 2 bases at J, with 8 bases between. The CDR3 totals 13 residues. The CDR3 is CASSFSGTYEQYF. The CDR3 nucleotides read TGTGCCAGCAGCTTCTCCGGGACCTACGAGCAGTACTTC.

The gene calls are TRBV24-1 and TRBJ1-5; 9 bases map to TRBD1. The CDR3 runs 15 residues. Germline CDR1 is KGHDR and CDR2 is SFDVKD. Unmatched junction bases numbered 4, after V lost 4 bases and J lost 4 bases. The CDR3 region is CATSDPGQGNQPQHF. The CDR3, as DNA: TGTGCCACCAGTGACCCGGGACAGGGTAATCAGCCCCAGCATTTT.

The rearrangement links TRBV6-2 or TRBV6-3 to TRBJ1-1; D unresolved. The CDR3 runs to 13 residues. The germline V and J ends were trimmed by 3 bases and 4 bases, with 9 bases remaining between them. Per the germline V gene, CDR1 is MNHEY and CDR2 is SVGEGT. CDR3 loop: CASSYTGSTEAFF. CDR3 DNA: TGTGCCAGCAGTTATACGGGAAGCACTGAAGCTTTCTTT.

This clone was detected a few times. The chain carries TRBV7-9 and TRBJ2-7; D not resolved. CDR3 size: 11 residues. Germline V gene lookup returns CDR1 SEHNR and CDR2 FQNEAQ (reference sequence). V lost 5 bases to trimming and J lost 4 bases, with 6 bases between them. In DNA, the CDR3 is TGTGCCAGCAGCGCGGAATACGAGCAGTACTTC. It translates to CASSAEYEQYF.

The rearrangement joins TRBV5-1 to TRBJ2-1; 10 bases are a match to TRBD1. The CDR3 has 17 residues. V shed 4 bases, J shed 8 bases, and the junction held 15 bases outside the gene matches. Per germline, CDR1 SGHRS and CDR2 YFSETQ. In nucleotides, the CDR3 is TGCGCCAGCAGCCCGGGGACAGGGGTCCTTTCTGTCGATGAGCAGTTCTTC. Translated, it gives CASSPGTGVLSVDEQFF.

The gene calls are TRBV28 and TRBJ1-2; D remains ambiguous. The CDR3 extends over 12 amino acids. CDR1 and CDR2 from the germline V gene are MDHEN and SYDVKM. V lost 7 bases and J 8 bases, leaving 14 bases between the germline ends. The CDR3 sequence is CASTPPAGGYTF. The CDR3 coding sequence is TGTGCCAGCACCCCCCCCGCGGGGGGCTACACCTTC.

This chain connects TRBV10-3 to TRBJ2-7, with TRBD2 matching over 9 bases. The CDR3 is made up of 16 amino acids. The J segment lost 7 bases and the V segment lost 0 bases, leaving 10 bases of the junction unmatched. CDR1 and CDR2 from the germline V gene are ENHRY and SYGVKD. CDR3 nucleotide sequence: TGTGCCATCAGTGAGTCGCGGGTAGCGGGAGCTCGTGAGCAGTACTTC. It encodes CAISESRVAGAREQYF.

The rearrangement joins TRBV7-2 to TRBJ2-1; 11 positions match TRBD2. The CDR3 covers 15 residues. The V and J ends lost 5 bases and 4 bases, in that order; junction bases with no gene match: 4. Germline loops: CDR1 SGHTA, CDR2 FQGNSA. The CDR3 sequence: CASSTGLAVYNEQFF. CDR3 DNA: TGTGCCAGCAGCACGGGACTAGCGGTTTACAATGAGCAGTTCTTC.

The J gene is TRBJ1-2, the V gene TRBV27; D might be TRBD1 (6 bases). This CDR3 is built from 14 residues. The germline gives CDR1 MNHEY, CDR2 SMNVEV (reference sequence). V was cut by 5 bases and J by 4 bases, with 14 bases left in between. CDR3 protein: CASSSAGAIYGYTF. The DNA for the CDR3 is TGTGCCAGCAGTAGCGCGGGGGCTATCTATGGCTACACCTTC.

The gene calls are TRBV30 and TRBJ1-2, with TRBD1 as a possible D gene (5 bases). V shed 4 bases and J shed 7 bases, with 19 bases lying between them. The germline gives CDR1 GTSNPN, CDR2 SVGIG (reference sequence). This CDR3 is built from 14 residues. The DNA for the CDR3 is TGTGCCTGGAACGTGGGGCGGGGTGTCTTTGGCTACACCTTC. It is translated as CAWNVGRGVFGYTF.

This clone has just one count. This chain connects TRBV2 to TRBJ2-1, with 10 nucleotides matching TRBD2. J gave up 4 bases and V 4 bases, and 4 bases lay outside the gene matches. This CDR3 is built from 15 residues. In germline, CDR1 is SNHLY, CDR2 FYNNEI. The CDR3 DNA follows: TGTGCCAGCAGTGGCCTAGCGGGAGTTTACAATGAGCAGTTCTTC. Protein sequence: CASSGLAGVYNEQFF.

The J gene is TRBJ2-4, the V gene TRBV5-1; 7 bases are shared with TRBD1. Trimming removed 0 bases from V and 5 bases from J; junction bases left unmatched: 5. CDR3 size: 15 residues. Germline assignment: CDR1 SGHRS and CDR2 YFSETQ. DNA of the CDR3: TGCGCCAGCAGCTTGGAGAGACAGGGCCAAAACATTCAGTACTTC. Translation: CASSLERQGQNIQYF.

The chain combines TRBV11-2 with TRBJ2-1, with D tentatively TRBD2 (6 bases). Trimming removed 6 bases at V and 2 bases at J, with 17 bases between. The CDR3 is 16 amino acids. Germline lookup yields CDR1 SGHAT and CDR2 FQNNGV. In nucleotides, the CDR3 is TGTGCCAGCAGTGAGATCCGGGGGAGGACCTACAATGAGCAGTTCTTC. This gives the protein CASSEIRGRTYNEQFF.